The subject of this entry is one T cell receptor (beta chain). Its antigen is not known. Being one base from a much bigger clone, this may be a read error. This sample is part of a study of T-cell reconstitution after alpha-beta-depleted transplantation in children. Whole-study findings and limits: Newly generated T cells supplied most T-cell counts and diversity one year post-transplant. Reportedly, only several hundred clones from non-depleted graft cells drove alpha-beta T-cell counts at about two months. Elevated TCRbeta diversity at day 60 was traced, in some patients, to surviving recipient T cells and thymic progenitors.

Unique molecular identifiers were used in preparing the TCRbeta library. Using its own MiXCR run on the PCR reads, TCRdb lists one record per CDR3 protein. The sample has a few hundred thousand distinct CDR3 sequences; roughly 7% are singletons. Sequencing was performed on PBMCs, taken before TCRalphabeta/CD19-depleted stem cell transplant. The source of this sequence is a boy aged 2 to 10 with acute lymphoblastic leukemia, due to receive a stem cell transplant.

This CDR3 is CASSPDRDRTCEQYF. The CDR3 DNA follows: TGTGCCAGCAGCCCCGACCGGGACAGGACCTGCGAGCAGTACTTC. The V call is TRBV7-2, the J call TRBJ2-7; 8 positions agree with TRBD1. From germline, CDR1 is SGHTA and CDR2 FQGNSA. CDR3 size: 15 residues. Unmatched junction bases numbered 12, after V lost 5 bases and J lost 6 bases.